Listed below are T cell receptor beta chains from one sample, sequenced in a study of CD8 T cells in ankylosing spondylitis. MiXCR, applied by TCRdb to the 5' RACE reads, yields one record per CDR3 protein. The table lists about 800,000 distinct CDR3 sequences, 12% of them singletons. The sample taken for sequencing was blood, either unsorted or a sorted T cell fraction (not recorded which). The origin of the receptors is a male donor with ankylosing spondylitis. The CDR3 runs from the conserved cysteine through the conserved F or W. A D gene is named only where the DNA matches it firmly. Only part of the rows carry a size: once, few, many, or a class if the clone is expanded.

d_gene	abundance	v_gene	j_gene	CDR3aa	CDR3nt
TRBD1	-	TRBV4-1	TRBJ1-2	CASSSPGQPLYGYTF	TGCGCCAGCAGCTCCCCGGGACAGCCTCTTTATGGCTACACCTTC
-	-	TRBV18	TRBJ2-1	CASSATADEQFF	TGTGCCAGCTCAGCAACAGCCGATGAGCAGTTCTTC
-	few	TRBV25-1	TRBJ2-3	CASSDRRELDTQYF	TGTGCCAGCAGTGATCGGCGGGAACTAGATACGCAGTATTTT
-	-	TRBV7-2	TRBJ2-3	CASSLSMGSTDTQYF	TGTGCCAGCAGCTTATCGATGGGGAGCACAGATACGCAGTATTTT
TRBD2	many	TRBV20-1	TRBJ2-1	CSASPLAGVLNEQFF	TGCAGTGCTAGCCCCCTAGCGGGGGTACTCAATGAGCAGTTCTTC
-	-	TRBV5-1	TRBJ2-3	CASSLNSGAGTDTQYF	TGCGCCAGCAGCTTGAACTCAGGGGCGGGGACAGATACGCAGTATTTT
-	few	TRBV2	TRBJ2-3	CASTPTAPDTQYF	TGTGCCAGCACACCGACGGCACCAGATACGCAGTATTTT
-	-	TRBV2	TRBJ2-5	CANRRQPYQETQYF	TGTGCCAACCGCCGACAGCCGTACCAAGAGACCCAGTACTTC
TRBD1	-	TRBV28	TRBJ2-5	CASSSAGTGGTQYF	TGTGCCAGCAGTTCGGCCGGGACAGGGGGGACCCAGTACTTC
-	-	TRBV29-1	TRBJ2-5	CSVEEGRETQYF	TGCAGCGTTGAGGAGGGCCGAGAGACCCAGTACTTC
-	few	TRBV7-2	TRBJ1-6	CASSPGAGDSPLHF	TGTGCCAGCAGCCCCGGAGCAGGGGACTCACCCCTCCACTTT
-	many	TRBV7-2	TRBJ2-1	CASSLGTANNEQFF	TGTGCCAGCAGCTTAGGGACAGCTAACAATGAGCAGTTCTTC
-	few	TRBV2	TRBJ2-7	CASSEGGLPLYEQYF	TGTGCCAGCAGTGAAGGGGGACTCCCGCTCTACGAGCAGTACTTC
-	many	TRBV10-3	TRBJ2-2	CAISGPGTENTGELFF	TGTGCCATCAGTGGCCCCGGGACGGAGAACACCGGGGAGCTGTTTTTT
-	many	TRBV5-1	TRBJ1-5	CASSSTGIGQPQHF	TGCGCCAGCAGCTCAACAGGCATCGGGCAGCCCCAGCATTTT
TRBD2	few	TRBV6-1	TRBJ2-5	CASRDTSGTQETQYF	TGTGCCAGCAGGGATACTAGCGGGACTCAAGAGACCCAGTACTTC
-	many	TRBV20-1	TRBJ2-7	CSAQAVSYYEQYF	TGCAGTGCCCAAGCGGTTAGTTACTACGAGCAGTACTTC
-	many	TRBV5-1	TRBJ1-3	CASSLEGRNTIYF	TGCGCCAGCAGCTTGGAGGGCAGAAACACCATATATTTT
-	-	TRBV20-1	TRBJ2-1	CSANWGIIGHDYNEQFF	TGCAGTGCTAATTGGGGAATAATAGGACATGACTACAATGAGCAGTTCTTC
-	-	TRBV4-2	TRBJ1-1	CASSQNPGLGTEAFF	TGTGCCAGCAGCCAAAACCCGGGACTTGGCACTGAAGCTTTCTTT
TRBD1	many	TRBV20-1	TRBJ2-1	CSARRGNEQFF	TGCAGTGCCCGCAGGGGGAATGAGCAGTTCTTC
TRBD1	many	TRBV7-2	TRBJ1-2	CASSLRDRGSYGYTF	TGTGCCAGCAGCTTACGGGACAGGGGCAGCTATGGCTACACCTTC
-	-	TRBV5-1	TRBJ2-3	CVSSLATRLVRSTDTQYF	TGCGTCAGCAGCTTGGCTACGAGACTAGTCCGCAGCACAGATACGCAGTATTTT
TRBD1	few	TRBV7-9	TRBJ2-1	CASSLPPGTVTNEQFF	TGTGCCAGCAGCTTGCCACCCGGGACAGTAACGAATGAGCAGTTCTTC
-	few	TRBV20-1	TRBJ1-4	CSASWAAREKLFF	TGCAGTGCTAGTTGGGCCGCTCGTGAAAAACTGTTTTTT
-	few	TRBV2	TRBJ1-1	CASRGAGAAEAFF	TGTGCCAGCAGGGGCGCAGGGGCCGCCGAAGCTTTCTTT
-	many	TRBV5-5	TRBJ1-2	CASSLGLYGYTF	TGTGCCAGCAGTTTGGGACTCTATGGCTACACCTTC
-	many	TRBV20-1	TRBJ2-7	CSARYGSALDEQYF	TGCAGTGCTAGGTATGGTAGCGCTTTGGACGAGCAGTACTTC
-	few	TRBV6-5	TRBJ2-3	CASSYSGTNTDTQYF	TGTGCCAGCAGTTACTCTGGCACGAACACAGATACGCAGTATTTT
-	-	TRBV9	TRBJ1-6	CASQGSSYNSPLHF	TGTGCCAGCCAGGGTTCGTCCTATAATTCACCCCTCCACTTT
-	few	TRBV20-1	TRBJ2-5	CSAREWERQETQYF	TGCAGTGCTAGAGAGTGGGAGAGACAAGAGACCCAGTACTTC
-	few	TRBV6-6	TRBJ2-1	CASRPTYNEQFF	TGTGCCAGCCGGCCCACCTACAATGAGCAGTTCTTC
TRBD1	few	TRBV10-3	TRBJ2-7	CATTGQGAYEQYF	TGTGCCACCACGGGACAGGGGGCCTACGAGCAGTACTTC
-	-	TRBV5-1	TRBJ2-6	CASTSPGSGANVLTF	TGCGCCAGCACCTCTCCGGGGTCTGGGGCCAACGTCCTGACTTTC
-	many	TRBV20-1	TRBJ2-1	CSAREGGNEQFF	TGCAGTGCTAGAGAGGGGGGAAATGAGCAGTTCTTC
TRBD1	few	TRBV9	TRBJ1-3	CASSGAGGYGNTIYF	TGTGCCAGCAGCGGTGCAGGGGGTTATGGAAACACCATATATTTT
TRBD1	-	TRBV28	TRBJ1-2	CATGQGWNYGYTF	TGTGCCACGGGACAGGGATGGAATTATGGCTACACCTTC
-	-	TRBV9	TRBJ1-1	CASSGLKNTEAFF	TGTGCCAGCAGCGGACTAAAGAACACTGAAGCTTTCTTT
TRBD2	few	TRBV28	TRBJ2-1	CASSSPRLANNEQFF	TGTGCCAGCAGTTCTCCAAGACTAGCCAACAATGAGCAGTTCTTC
TRBD1	few	TRBV27	TRBJ2-2	CASSLRQGSGELFF	TGTGCCAGCAGTCTGAGACAGGGGTCCGGGGAGCTGTTTTTT
TRBD1	-	TRBV24-1	TRBJ2-7	CATSDPGQGGEQYF	TGTGCCACCAGTGACCCTGGACAGGGCGGCGAGCAGTACTTC
-	few	TRBV6-2/TRBV6-3	TRBJ2-5	CASSYNGGPGTQYF	TGTGCCAGCAGTTACAATGGGGGGCCGGGGACCCAGTACTTC
-	many	TRBV4-1	TRBJ1-1	CASSQDGARVGSAEAFF	TGCGCCAGCAGCCAAGATGGGGCCAGGGTGGGATCGGCTGAAGCTTTCTTT
-	few	TRBV18	TRBJ1-1	CASSPSAGLNTEAFF	TGTGCCAGCTCACCATCAGCAGGTTTGAACACTGAAGCTTTCTTT
TRBD2	-	TRBV28	TRBJ2-5	CASSRLAGGRTQYF	TGTGCCAGCAGCAGACTAGCGGGAGGCCGGACCCAGTACTTC
-	-	TRBV5-1	TRBJ1-1	CASSWAVLNTEAFF	TGCGCCAGCAGCTGGGCAGTTCTGAACACTGAAGCTTTCTTT
-	few	TRBV10-3	TRBJ1-5	CAISESTSEGNQPQHF	TGTGCCATCAGTGAGTCGACATCGGAGGGCAATCAGCCCCAGCATTTT
-	-	TRBV20-1	TRBJ2-5	CSASLVGQIKETQYF	TGCAGTGCTAGCCTGGTCGGACAGATAAAGGAGACCCAGTACTTC
-	-	TRBV5-1	TRBJ2-7	CASSPLEGGIYEQYF	TGCGCCAGCAGCCCACTAGAAGGAGGGATCTACGAGCAGTACTTC
-	-	TRBV10-3	TRBJ2-2	CAISDSGANTGELFF	TGTGCCATCAGTGATTCAGGGGCGAACACCGGGGAGCTGTTTTTT
TRBD2	-	TRBV2	TRBJ2-5	CASSAPGLVIGTQYF	TGTGCCAGCAGTGCCCCGGGACTAGTGATCGGAACCCAGTACTTC
-	few	TRBV20-1	TRBJ2-5	CSATPDAYQETQYF	TGCAGTGCGACACCCGACGCATACCAAGAGACCCAGTACTTC
-	-	TRBV7-2	TRBJ2-5	CASSLGPWGETQYF	TGTGCCAGCAGCTTAGGTCCCTGGGGAGAGACCCAGTACTTC
-	-	TRBV5-1	TRBJ1-2	CASSSLSGAKDGYTF	TGCGCCAGCAGCTCCCTGTCGGGGGCTAAGGATGGCTACACCTTC